These T cell receptor beta chains were read from a single sample in a study of OX40 agonist ivuxolimab in advanced cancers. The table came from immunoSEQ multiplex PCR; TCRdb's copy has only in-frame clones and leaves some out. The sample has some 51,000 clones, 75% to 90% seen once. The sequencing used CD4+ or CD8+ T cells sorted from blood, collected in a trial of the OX40 agonist ivuxolimab. The source of these receptors is an adult with an advanced solid tumor such as melanoma, head and neck, liver or kidney cancer. CDR3s include the opening cysteine and the closing phenylalanine or tryptophan. The D gene is left open where the match is weak. Clone size is not always given. Where it is, it says once, few, many or a class for expanded clones.

clone_size	v_call	d_call	j_call	cdr3_aa	cdr3_nt
once	TRBV2	NA	TRBJ1-5	CASSEAGSVYSNQPQHF	TGTGCCAGCAGTGAAGCAGGGTCAGTATATAGCAATCAGCCCCAGCATTTT
once	TRBV7-2	NA	TRBJ2-2	CASSSKSLLTGELFF	TGTGCCAGCAGCTCCAAGTCCCTTCTCACCGGGGAGCTGTTTTTT
few	TRBV19	NA	TRBJ1-5	CASTLGAFGQPQHF	TGTGCCAGTACCTTGGGGGCCTTCGGTCAGCCCCAGCATTTT
NA	TRBV6-5	TRBD1	TRBJ1-4	CASREGQLNNEKLFF	TGTGCCAGCAGAGAGGGACAGCTTAATAATGAAAAACTGTTTTTT
NA	TRBV2	TRBD1	TRBJ2-7	CASSPGQGLPYEQYF	TGTGCCAGCAGTCCGGGACAGGGTCTCCCCTACGAGCAGTACTTC
few	TRBV10-2	NA	TRBJ2-3	CASKSGLTDTQYF	TGCGCCAGTAAAAGCGGGCTCACAGATACGCAGTATTTT
few	TRBV13	NA	TRBJ1-1	CASSLPGGNTEAFF	TGTGCCAGCAGCCTGCCCGGGGGGAACACTGAAGCTTTCTTT
NA	TRBV5-4	NA	TRBJ2-7	CASSLAVGREQYF	TGTGCCAGCAGCTTGGCCGTGGGGCGCGAGCAGTACTTC
NA	TRBV6-6	NA	TRBJ1-4	CASSNRWIGEEKLFF	TGTGCCAGCAGTAACCGTTGGATAGGGGAGGAAAAACTGTTTTTT
NA	TRBV6-5	NA	TRBJ2-5	CASSYSRAGRETQYF	TGTGCCAGCAGTTACTCGAGGGCGGGCAGGGAGACCCAGTACTTC
NA	TRBV9	TRBD1	TRBJ2-7	CASSVGDSSYEQYF	TGTGCCAGCAGCGTAGGGGACAGCTCCTACGAGCAGTACTTC
NA	TRBV5-6	NA	TRBJ1-6	CASFWQGLHSPLHF	TGTGCCAGTTTTTGGCAGGGGTTACATTCACCCCTCCACTTT
NA	TRBV6-5	NA	TRBJ2-2	CASSYFQDTNTGELFF	TGTGCCAGCAGTTACTTCCAGGATACGAACACCGGGGAGCTGTTTTTT
NA	TRBV6-5	NA	TRBJ1-5	CASSLGGFNQPQHF	TGTGCCAGCAGCCTTGGGGGGTTCAATCAGCCCCAGCATTTT
few	TRBV27	NA	TRBJ1-6	CASSFRNPGEGYNSPLHF	TGTGCCAGCAGTTTCCGAAACCCCGGTGAGGGGTACAATTCACCCCTCCACTTT
NA	TRBV4-3	TRBD1	TRBJ2-7	CASSVDRGYSSYEQYF	TGCGCCAGCAGTGTAGACAGGGGCTATAGCTCCTACGAGCAGTACTTC
NA	TRBV5-4	TRBD1	TRBJ2-7	CASSPGQGWEQYF	TGTGCCAGCAGCCCCGGACAGGGTTGGGAGCAGTACTTC
NA	TRBV7-3	NA	TRBJ1-1	CASSLGGEAFF	TGTGCCAGCAGCTTAGGAGGGGAAGCTTTCTTT
NA	TRBV28	NA	TRBJ2-1	CASRDNEQFF	TGTGCCAGCAGGGACAATGAGCAGTTCTTC
NA	TRBV7-6	NA	TRBJ2-6	CASSSYISGANVLTF	TGTGCCAGCAGCTCATATATCTCTGGGGCCAACGTCCTGACTTTC
medium-sized	TRBV27	TRBD1	TRBJ1-6	CASRGTGAYNSPLHF	TGTGCCAGCAGGGGGACAGGGGCCTATAATTCACCCCTCCACTTT
NA	TRBV19	NA	TRBJ2-3	CASSIGGFSTDTQYF	TGTGCCAGTAGTATAGGAGGGTTCAGCACAGATACGCAGTATTTT
NA	TRBV7-3	NA	TRBJ2-3	CASSLPLTESTDTQYF	TGTGCCAGCAGCCTACCCTTGACAGAGAGCACAGATACGCAGTATTTT
NA	TRBV27	NA	TRBJ2-1	CASTSLSGGSYNEQFF	TGTGCCAGCACCAGTTTGAGTGGGGGTTCCTACAATGAGCAGTTCTTC
NA	TRBV6-5	TRBD1	TRBJ1-2	CASSTDRGYGYTF	TGTGCCAGCAGTACTGACAGGGGGTATGGCTACACCTTC
NA	TRBV15	NA	TRBJ2-7	CATSREDPSYEQYF	TGTGCCACCAGCAGAGAGGACCCTTCCTACGAGCAGTACTTC
NA	TRBV15	NA	TRBJ2-1	CATSASPPRGEQFF	TGTGCCACCAGCGCCTCGCCCCCTAGGGGTGAGCAGTTCTTC
NA	TRBV12-5	NA	TRBJ2-1	CASGHLPDGKQFF	TGTGCTAGTGGTCACCTCCCCGACGGCAAGCAGTTCTTC